This T cell receptor beta chain came from a study of cytomegalovirus exposure and HLA in healthy donors. Study as a whole: A prior study identified approximately 120 million unique TCR beta sequences from roughly 170 million T cells.

A multiplex PCR was run with 60 Vbeta primers and 13 Jbeta primers. Here immunoSEQ multiplex PCR was the method, and the copy in TCRdb shows in-frame clones only, minus some. The sample carries about 65,000 clones, 62% recorded once. The CDR3 spans 13 residues. Between the trimmed V and J ends, which lost 1 base and 6 bases, there was a span of 9 bases. Germline lookup yields CDR1 MNHNS and CDR2 SASEGT. The rearrangement uses TRBV6-1 and TRBJ1-1; D is ambiguous. The sequencing input was PBMCs. This TCR was recovered from a man younger than 40 in good health and CMV-seronegative. The CDR3 nucleotides are TGTGCCAGCAGTGAAGTGAATGAGGCTGAAGCTTTCTTT. This encodes CASSEVNEAEAFF.